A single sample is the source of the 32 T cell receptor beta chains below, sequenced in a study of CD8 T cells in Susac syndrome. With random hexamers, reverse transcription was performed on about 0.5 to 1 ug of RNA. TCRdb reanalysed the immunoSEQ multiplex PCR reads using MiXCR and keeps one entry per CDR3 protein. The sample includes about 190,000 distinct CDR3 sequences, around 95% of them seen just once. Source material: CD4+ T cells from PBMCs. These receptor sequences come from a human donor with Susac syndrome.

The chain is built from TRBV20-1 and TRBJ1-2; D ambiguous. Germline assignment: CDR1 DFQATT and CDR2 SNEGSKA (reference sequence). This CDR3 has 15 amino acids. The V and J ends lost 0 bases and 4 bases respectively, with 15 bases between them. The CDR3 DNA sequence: TGCAGTGCTAGAGATCAGAGGGTGCTTACCTATGGCTACACCTTC. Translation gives CSARDQRVLTYGYTF.

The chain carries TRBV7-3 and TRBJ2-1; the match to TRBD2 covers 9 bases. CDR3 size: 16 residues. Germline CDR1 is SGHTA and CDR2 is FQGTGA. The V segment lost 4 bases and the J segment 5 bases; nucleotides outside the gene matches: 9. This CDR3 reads CASSSTGTSPHNEQFF. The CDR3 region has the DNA TGTGCCAGCAGCTCTACCGGGACTAGCCCCCACAATGAGCAGTTCTTC. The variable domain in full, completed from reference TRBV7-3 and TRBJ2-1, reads GAGVSQTPSNKVTEKGKYVELRCDPISGHTALYWYRQSLGQGPEFLIYFQGTGAADDSGLPNDRFFAVRPEGSVSTLKIQRTERGDSAVYLCASSSTGTSPHNEQFFGPGTRLTVL.

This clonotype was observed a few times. CDR3 region: CATSRDPDSYGYTF. As DNA, the CDR3 is TGTGCCACCAGCAGAGATCCCGACAGCTATGGCTACACCTTC. V is TRBV15 and J is TRBJ1-2; D may be TRBD1 (5 bases). V was cut by 0 bases and J by 4 bases, with 9 bases left in between. The CDR3 runs to 14 residues. In germline, CDR1 is LNHNV, CDR2 YYDKDF (reference sequence).

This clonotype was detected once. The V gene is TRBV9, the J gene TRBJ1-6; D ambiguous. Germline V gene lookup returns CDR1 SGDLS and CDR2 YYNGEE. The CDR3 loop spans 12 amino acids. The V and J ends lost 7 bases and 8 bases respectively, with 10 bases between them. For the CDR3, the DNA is TGTGCCAGCGGAAGCAATGATTCACCCCTCCACTTT. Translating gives CASGSNDSPLHF.

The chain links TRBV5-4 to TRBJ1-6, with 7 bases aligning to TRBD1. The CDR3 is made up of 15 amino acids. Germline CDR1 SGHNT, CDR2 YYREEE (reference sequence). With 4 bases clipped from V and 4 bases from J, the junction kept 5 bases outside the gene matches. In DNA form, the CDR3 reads TGTGCCAGCAGCCAGGGGGGAAATTATAATTCACCCCTCCACTTT. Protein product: CASSQGGNYNSPLHF.

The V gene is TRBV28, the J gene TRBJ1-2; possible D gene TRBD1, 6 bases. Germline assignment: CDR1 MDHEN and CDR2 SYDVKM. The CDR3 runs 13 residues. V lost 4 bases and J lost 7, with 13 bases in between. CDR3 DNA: TGTGCCAGCAGTTCAAGGGGGGCGCGTGGCTACACCTTC. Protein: CASSSRGARGYTF.

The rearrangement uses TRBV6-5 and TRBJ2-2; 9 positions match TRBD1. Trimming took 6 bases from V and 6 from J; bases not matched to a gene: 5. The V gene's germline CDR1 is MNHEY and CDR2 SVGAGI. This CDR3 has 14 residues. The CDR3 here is CASRRGTGPGELFF. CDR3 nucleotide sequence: TGTGCCAGCAGGAGGGGGACAGGGCCCGGGGAGCTGTTTTTT.

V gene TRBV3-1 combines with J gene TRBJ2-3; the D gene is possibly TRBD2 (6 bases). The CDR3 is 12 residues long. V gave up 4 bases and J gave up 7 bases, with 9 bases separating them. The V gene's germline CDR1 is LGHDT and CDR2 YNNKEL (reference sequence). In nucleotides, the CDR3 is TGTGCCAGCAGCCCGGCGGGGAATACGCAGTATTTT. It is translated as CASSPAGNTQYF.

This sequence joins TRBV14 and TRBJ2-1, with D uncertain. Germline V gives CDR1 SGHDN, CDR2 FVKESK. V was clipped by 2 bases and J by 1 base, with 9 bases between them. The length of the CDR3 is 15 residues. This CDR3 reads CASSQLPYSYNEQFF. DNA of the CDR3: TGTGCCAGCAGCCAACTCCCTTATTCCTACAATGAGCAGTTCTTC.

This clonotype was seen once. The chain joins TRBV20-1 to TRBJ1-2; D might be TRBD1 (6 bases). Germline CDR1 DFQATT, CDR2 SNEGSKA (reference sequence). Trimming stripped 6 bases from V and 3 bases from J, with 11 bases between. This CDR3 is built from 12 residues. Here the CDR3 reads CSAQNRDYGYTF. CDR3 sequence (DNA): TGCAGTGCGCAAAACAGGGACTATGGCTACACCTTC.

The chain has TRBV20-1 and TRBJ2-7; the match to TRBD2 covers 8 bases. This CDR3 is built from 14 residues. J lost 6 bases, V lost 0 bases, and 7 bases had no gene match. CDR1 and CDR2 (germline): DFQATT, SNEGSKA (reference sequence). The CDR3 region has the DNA TGCAGTGCTAGAGATTTGCGGGGGGTGGGCGAGCAGTACTTC. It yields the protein CSARDLRGVGEQYF.

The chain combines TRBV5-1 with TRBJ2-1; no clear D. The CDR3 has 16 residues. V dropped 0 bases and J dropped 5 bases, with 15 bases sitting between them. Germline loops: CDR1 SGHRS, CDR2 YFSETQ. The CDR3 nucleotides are TGCGCCAGCAGCTTGGAGGCCCGCCTTTCCCACAATGAGCAGTTCTTC. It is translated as CASSLEARLSHNEQFF.

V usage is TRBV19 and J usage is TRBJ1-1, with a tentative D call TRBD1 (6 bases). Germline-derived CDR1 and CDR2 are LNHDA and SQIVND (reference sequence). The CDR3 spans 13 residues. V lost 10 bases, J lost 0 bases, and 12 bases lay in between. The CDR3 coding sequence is TGTGCCACAACACAGGGCTTGAACACTGAAGCTTTCTTT. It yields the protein CATTQGLNTEAFF.

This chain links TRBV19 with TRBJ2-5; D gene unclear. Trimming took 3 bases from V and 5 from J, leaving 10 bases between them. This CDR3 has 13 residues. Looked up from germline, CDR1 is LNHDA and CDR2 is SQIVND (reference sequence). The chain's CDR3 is CASSMKNPETQYF. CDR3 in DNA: TGTGCCAGTAGTATGAAGAACCCCGAGACCCAGTACTTC.

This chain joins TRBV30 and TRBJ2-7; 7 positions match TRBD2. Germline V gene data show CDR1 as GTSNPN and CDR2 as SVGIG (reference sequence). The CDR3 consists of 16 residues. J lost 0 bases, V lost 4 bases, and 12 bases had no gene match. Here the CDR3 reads CAWTPPGGLPSYEQYF. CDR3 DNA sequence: TGTGCCTGGACCCCCCCGGGGGGTTTACCCTCCTACGAGCAGTACTTC.

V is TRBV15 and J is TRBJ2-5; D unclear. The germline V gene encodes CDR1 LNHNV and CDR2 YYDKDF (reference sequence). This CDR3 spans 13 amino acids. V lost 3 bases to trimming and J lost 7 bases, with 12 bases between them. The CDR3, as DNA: TGTGCCACCAGCAGCCCCGACTCGGGGACCCAGTACTTC. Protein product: CATSSPDSGTQYF.

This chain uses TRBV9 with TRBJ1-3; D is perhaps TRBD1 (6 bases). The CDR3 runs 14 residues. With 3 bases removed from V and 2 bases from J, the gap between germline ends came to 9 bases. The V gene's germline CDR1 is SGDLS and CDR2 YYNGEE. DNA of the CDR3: TGTGCCAGCAGCGCCCGGGGGCCTGGAAACACCATATATTTT. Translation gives CASSARGPGNTIYF.

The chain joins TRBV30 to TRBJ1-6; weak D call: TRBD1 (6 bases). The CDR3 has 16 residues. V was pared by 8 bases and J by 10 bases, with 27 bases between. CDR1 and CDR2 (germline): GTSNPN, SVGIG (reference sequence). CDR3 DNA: TGTGCCGGGACACCTAGGCCCCGGGCCCGGGGCTCACCCCTCCACTTT. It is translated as CAGTPRPRARGSPLHF. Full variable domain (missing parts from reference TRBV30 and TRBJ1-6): SQTIHQWPATLVQPVGSPLSLECTVEGTSNPNLYWYRQAAGRGLQLLFYSVGIGQISSEVPQNLSASRPQDRQFILSSKKLLLSDSGFYLCAGTPRPRARGSPLHFGNGTRLTVT.

Here the CDR3 reads CASSIGDIAYEQYF. CDR3 bases: TGTGCCAGTAGTATAGGGGACATAGCCTACGAGCAGTACTTC. J is TRBJ2-7 and V is TRBV19; D is possibly TRBD1 (6 bases). Germline V gene lookup returns CDR1 LNHDA and CDR2 SQIVND (reference sequence). Trimming removed 1 base at V and 2 bases at J, with 9 bases between. This CDR3 comprises 14 residues.

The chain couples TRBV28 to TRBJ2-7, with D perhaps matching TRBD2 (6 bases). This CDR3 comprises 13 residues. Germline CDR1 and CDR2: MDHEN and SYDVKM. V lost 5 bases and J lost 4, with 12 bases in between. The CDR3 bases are TGTGCCAGCAGTCCTGGGAGGCTTTACGAGCAGTACTTC. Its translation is CASSPGRLYEQYF.

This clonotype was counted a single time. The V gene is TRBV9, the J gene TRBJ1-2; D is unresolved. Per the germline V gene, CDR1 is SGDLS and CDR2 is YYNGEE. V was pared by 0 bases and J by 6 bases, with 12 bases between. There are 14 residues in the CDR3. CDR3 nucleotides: TGTGCCAGCAGCGTAGAACAGTGGCGGGATGGCTACACCTTC. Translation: CASSVEQWRDGYTF.

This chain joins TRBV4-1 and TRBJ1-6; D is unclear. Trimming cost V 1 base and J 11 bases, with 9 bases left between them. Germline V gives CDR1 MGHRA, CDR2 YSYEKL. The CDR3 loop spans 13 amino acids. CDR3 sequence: CASSQAWNTPLHF. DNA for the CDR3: TGCGCCAGCAGCCAAGCTTGGAATACACCCCTCCACTTT.

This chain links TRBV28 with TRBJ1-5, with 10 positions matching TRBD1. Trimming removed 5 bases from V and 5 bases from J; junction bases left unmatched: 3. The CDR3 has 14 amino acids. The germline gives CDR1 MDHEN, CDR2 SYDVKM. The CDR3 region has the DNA TGTGCCAGCAGTCTCGGGACAGGGGATCAGCCCCAGCATTTT. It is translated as CASSLGTGDQPQHF. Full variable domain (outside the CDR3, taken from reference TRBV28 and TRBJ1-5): DVKVTQSSRYLVKRTGEKVFLECVQDMDHENMFWYRQDPGLGLRLIYFSYDVKMKEKGDIPEGYSVSREKKERFSLILESASTNQTSMYLCASSLGTGDQPQHFGDGTRLSIL.

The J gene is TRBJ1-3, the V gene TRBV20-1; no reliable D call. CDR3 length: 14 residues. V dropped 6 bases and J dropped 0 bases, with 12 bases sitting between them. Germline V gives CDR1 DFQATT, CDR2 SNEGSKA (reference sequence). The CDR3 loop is CSATKDSSGNTIYF. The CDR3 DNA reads TGCAGTGCCACGAAAGACTCCTCTGGAAACACCATATATTTT.

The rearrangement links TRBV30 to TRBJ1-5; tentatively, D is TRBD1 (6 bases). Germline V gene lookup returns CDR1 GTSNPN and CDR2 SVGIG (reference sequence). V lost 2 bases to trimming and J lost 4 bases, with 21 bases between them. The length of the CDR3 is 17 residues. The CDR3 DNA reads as TGTGCCTGGAGTAGGCTTACAGGGCGGATTTCAAATCAGCCCCAGCATTTT. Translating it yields CAWSRLTGRISNQPQHF.

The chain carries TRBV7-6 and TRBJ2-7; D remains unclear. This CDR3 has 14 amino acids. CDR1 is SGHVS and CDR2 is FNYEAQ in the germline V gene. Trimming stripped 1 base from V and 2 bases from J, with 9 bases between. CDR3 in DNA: TGTGCCAGCAGCTTAGATCCCGCAACCTACGAGCAGTACTTC. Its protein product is CASSLDPATYEQYF.

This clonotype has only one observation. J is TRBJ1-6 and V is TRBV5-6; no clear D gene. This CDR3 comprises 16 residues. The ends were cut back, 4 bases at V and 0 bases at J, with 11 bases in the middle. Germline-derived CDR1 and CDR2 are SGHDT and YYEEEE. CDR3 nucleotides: TGTGCCAGCAGCAAGCTACCCACCTCCTATAATTCACCCCTCCACTTT. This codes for CASSKLPTSYNSPLHF. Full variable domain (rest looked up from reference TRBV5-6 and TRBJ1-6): DAGVTQSPTHLIKTRGQQVTLRCSPKSGHDTVSWYQQALGQGPQFIFQYYEEEERQRGNFPDRFSGHQFPNYSSELNVNALLLGDSALYLCASSKLPTSYNSPLHFGNGTRLTVT.

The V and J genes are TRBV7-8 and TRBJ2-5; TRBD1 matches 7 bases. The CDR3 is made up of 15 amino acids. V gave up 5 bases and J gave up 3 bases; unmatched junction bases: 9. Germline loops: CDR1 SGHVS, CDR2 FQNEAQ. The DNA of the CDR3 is TGTGCCAGCAGCCAGACTCGAGGGGGCGAAGAGACCCAGTACTTC. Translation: CASSQTRGGEETQYF.

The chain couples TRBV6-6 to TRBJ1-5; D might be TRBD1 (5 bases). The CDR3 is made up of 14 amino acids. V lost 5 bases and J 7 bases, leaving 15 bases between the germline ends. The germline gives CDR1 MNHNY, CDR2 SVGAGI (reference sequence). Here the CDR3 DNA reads TGTGCCAGCAGTGTATCTGGGGACGGACAGCCCCAGCATTTT. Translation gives CASSVSGDGQPQHF.

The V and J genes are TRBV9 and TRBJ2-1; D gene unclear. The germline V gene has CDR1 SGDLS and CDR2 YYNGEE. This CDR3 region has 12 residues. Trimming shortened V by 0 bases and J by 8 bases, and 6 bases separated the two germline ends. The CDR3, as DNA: TGTGCCAGCAGCGTAGGCGTCGATGAGCAGTTCTTC. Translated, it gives CASSVGVDEQFF. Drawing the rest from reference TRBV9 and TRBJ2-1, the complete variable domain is DSGVTQTPKHLITATGQRVTLRCSPRSGDLSVYWYQQSLDQGLQFLIQYYNGEERAKGNILERFSAQQFPDLHSELNLSSLELGDSALYFCASSVGVDEQFFGPGTRLTVL.

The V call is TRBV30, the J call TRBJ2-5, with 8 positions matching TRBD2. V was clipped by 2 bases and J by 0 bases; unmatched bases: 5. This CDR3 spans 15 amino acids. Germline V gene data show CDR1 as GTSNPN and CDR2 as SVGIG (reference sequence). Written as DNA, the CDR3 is TGTGCCTGGAGTCGACTAGCGAACCACCAAGAGACCCAGTACTTC. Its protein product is CAWSRLANHQETQYF.

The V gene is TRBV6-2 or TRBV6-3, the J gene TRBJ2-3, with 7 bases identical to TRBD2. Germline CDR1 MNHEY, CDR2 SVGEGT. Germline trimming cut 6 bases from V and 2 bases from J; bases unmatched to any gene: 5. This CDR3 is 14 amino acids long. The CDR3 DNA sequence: TGTGCCAGCAGGGAGGGACTAAACACAGATACGCAGTATTTT. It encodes CASREGLNTDTQYF.